This T cell receptor (beta chain) was sequenced for a study of beta chain features in type 1 diabetes. All of the isolated RNA was reverse transcribed, so expressed TCRB transcripts were sequenced. Data came from immunoSEQ multiplex PCR; TCRdb stores just in-frame clones and leaves some out. The sample lists some 44,000 clones; approximately 70% were seen once. CDR1 and CDR2 (germline): LGHNA, YNFKEQ. The length of the CDR3 is 15 residues. Trimming cost V 0 bases and J 2 bases; bases outside gene matches: 2. About this clone itself: Its antigen is unidentified.

Whole-study findings and limits: Shorter TCRB CDR3s, moderately but significantly so, were found in Type 1 diabetes patients in all four CD4+ subsets. In type 1 diabetes patients, VDJ junctions had fewer insertions; deletions at these junctions were more frequent.

The receptor comes from a woman younger than 30 with type 1 diabetes. The rearrangement uses TRBV4-2 and TRBJ1-2; 8 bases fit TRBD1. Sequenced sample: Tregs from blood. The CDR3 bases are TGTGCCAGCAGCCAAGAGACAGGGGCGAACTATGGCTACACCTTC. Protein product: CASSQETGANYGYTF.